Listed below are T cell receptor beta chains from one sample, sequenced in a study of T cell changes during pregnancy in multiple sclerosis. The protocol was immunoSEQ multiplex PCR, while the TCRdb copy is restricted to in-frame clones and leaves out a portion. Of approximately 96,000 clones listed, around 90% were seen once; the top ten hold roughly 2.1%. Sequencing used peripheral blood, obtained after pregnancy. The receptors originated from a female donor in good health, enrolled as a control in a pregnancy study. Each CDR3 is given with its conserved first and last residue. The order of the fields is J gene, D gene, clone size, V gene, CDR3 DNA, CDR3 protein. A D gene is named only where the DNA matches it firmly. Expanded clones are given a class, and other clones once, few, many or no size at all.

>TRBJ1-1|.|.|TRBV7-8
TGTGCCAGCAGCTTAGTCCGAGGCCGTAACACTGAAGCTTTCTTT
CASSLVRGRNTEAFF
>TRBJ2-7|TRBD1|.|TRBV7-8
TGTGCCAGCAGCGTACAGGGGGCTAGGAACGAGCAGTACTTC
CASSVQGARNEQYF
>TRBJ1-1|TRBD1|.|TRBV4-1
TGCGCCAGCAGCCAAATGGGACAGGGTGGCACTGAAGCTTTCTTT
CASSQMGQGGTEAFF
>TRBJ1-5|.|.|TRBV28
TGTGCCAGCAGTTTACTTCCCCAGCCCCAGCATTTT
CASSLLPQPQHF
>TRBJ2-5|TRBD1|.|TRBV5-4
TGTGCCAGCAGCTATCGACAGGGTGGAGGTCTGGAGACCCAGTACTTC
CASSYRQGGGLETQYF
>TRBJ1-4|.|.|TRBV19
TGTGCCAGTAGTCAAACAGGGACCTTTAATGAAAAACTGTTTTTT
CASSQTGTFNEKLFF
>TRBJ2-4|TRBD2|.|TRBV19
TGTGCCAGTCAACTAGCGGGGGGTAAAAACATTCAGTACTTC
CASQLAGGKNIQYF
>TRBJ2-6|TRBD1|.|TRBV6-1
TGTGCTGGACAGGGATTAATCTCTGGGGCCAACGTCCTGACTTTC
CAGQGLISGANVLTF
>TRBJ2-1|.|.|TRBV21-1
TGTGCCAGCAGCAGCCTCCTGTGGAGGGGGCTCGGCAATGAGCAGTTCTTC
CASSSLLWRGLGNEQFF
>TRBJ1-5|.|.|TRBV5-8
TGTGCCAGCAGCTTACAACAGCCCCAGCATTTT
CASSLQQPQHF
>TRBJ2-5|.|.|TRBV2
TGTATAGGGGGGGACCAAGGGACCCAGTACTTC
CIGGDQGTQYF
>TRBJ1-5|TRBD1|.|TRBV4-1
TGCGCCAGCAGCCAAGATATTTTTTCGGGACAGACGGAGCCCCAGCATTTT
CASSQDIFSGQTEPQHF
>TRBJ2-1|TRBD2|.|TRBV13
TGTGCCAGCAGCTGGCGGGAGGTCCCCTACAATGAGCAGTTCTTC
CASSWREVPYNEQFF
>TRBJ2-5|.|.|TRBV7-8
TGTGCCAGCAGCCGACAGGTGTCCCAAGAGACCCAGTACTTC
CASSRQVSQETQYF
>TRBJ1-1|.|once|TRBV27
TGTGCCAGCAGTTTAGTTTCGAGTAGTGGCACTGAAGCTTTCTTT
CASSLVSSSGTEAFF
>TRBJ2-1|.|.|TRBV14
TGTGCCAGCAGCCCACCGGGTCACTTATACAATGAGCAGTTCTTC
CASSPPGHLYNEQFF
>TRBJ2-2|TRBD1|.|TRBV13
TGTGCCAGCAGTTCTCAGGACAGGGACCTACCTTACACCGGGGAGCTGTTTTTT
CASSSQDRDLPYTGELFF
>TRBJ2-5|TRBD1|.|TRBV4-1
TGCGCCAGCAGCCAAGAGGGGACAGAGGGGGAGACCCAGTACTTC
CASSQEGTEGETQYF
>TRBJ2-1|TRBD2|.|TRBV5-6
TGTGCCAGCAGCCCTCCGTGGGGGAGGGACTACAATGAGCAGTTCTTC
CASSPPWGRDYNEQFF
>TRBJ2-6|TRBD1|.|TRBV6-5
TGTGCCAGCAGGGACGACAGGGCTGGGGCCAACGTCCTGACTTTC
CASRDDRAGANVLTF
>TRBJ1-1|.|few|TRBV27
TGTGCCAGCAGTTTATTGGGAGACACTGAAGCTTTCTTT
CASSLLGDTEAFF
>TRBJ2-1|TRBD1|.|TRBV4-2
TGTGCCAGCAGCCAAGGATTGGGACAGTACCACAATGAGCAGTTCTTC
CASSQGLGQYHNEQFF